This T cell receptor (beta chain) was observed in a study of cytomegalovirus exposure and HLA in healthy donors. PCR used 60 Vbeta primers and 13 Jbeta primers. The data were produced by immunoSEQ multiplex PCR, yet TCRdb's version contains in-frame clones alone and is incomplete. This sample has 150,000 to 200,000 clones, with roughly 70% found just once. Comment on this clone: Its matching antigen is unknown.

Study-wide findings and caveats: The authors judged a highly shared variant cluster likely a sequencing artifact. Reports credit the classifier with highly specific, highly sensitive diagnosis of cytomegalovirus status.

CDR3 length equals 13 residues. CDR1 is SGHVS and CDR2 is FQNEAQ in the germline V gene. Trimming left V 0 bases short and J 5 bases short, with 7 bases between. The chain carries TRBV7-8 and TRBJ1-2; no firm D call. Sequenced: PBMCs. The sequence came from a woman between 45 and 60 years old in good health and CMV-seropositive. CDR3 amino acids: CASSLATLYGYTF. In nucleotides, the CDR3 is TGTGCCAGCAGCTTAGCCACACTATATGGCTACACCTTC.